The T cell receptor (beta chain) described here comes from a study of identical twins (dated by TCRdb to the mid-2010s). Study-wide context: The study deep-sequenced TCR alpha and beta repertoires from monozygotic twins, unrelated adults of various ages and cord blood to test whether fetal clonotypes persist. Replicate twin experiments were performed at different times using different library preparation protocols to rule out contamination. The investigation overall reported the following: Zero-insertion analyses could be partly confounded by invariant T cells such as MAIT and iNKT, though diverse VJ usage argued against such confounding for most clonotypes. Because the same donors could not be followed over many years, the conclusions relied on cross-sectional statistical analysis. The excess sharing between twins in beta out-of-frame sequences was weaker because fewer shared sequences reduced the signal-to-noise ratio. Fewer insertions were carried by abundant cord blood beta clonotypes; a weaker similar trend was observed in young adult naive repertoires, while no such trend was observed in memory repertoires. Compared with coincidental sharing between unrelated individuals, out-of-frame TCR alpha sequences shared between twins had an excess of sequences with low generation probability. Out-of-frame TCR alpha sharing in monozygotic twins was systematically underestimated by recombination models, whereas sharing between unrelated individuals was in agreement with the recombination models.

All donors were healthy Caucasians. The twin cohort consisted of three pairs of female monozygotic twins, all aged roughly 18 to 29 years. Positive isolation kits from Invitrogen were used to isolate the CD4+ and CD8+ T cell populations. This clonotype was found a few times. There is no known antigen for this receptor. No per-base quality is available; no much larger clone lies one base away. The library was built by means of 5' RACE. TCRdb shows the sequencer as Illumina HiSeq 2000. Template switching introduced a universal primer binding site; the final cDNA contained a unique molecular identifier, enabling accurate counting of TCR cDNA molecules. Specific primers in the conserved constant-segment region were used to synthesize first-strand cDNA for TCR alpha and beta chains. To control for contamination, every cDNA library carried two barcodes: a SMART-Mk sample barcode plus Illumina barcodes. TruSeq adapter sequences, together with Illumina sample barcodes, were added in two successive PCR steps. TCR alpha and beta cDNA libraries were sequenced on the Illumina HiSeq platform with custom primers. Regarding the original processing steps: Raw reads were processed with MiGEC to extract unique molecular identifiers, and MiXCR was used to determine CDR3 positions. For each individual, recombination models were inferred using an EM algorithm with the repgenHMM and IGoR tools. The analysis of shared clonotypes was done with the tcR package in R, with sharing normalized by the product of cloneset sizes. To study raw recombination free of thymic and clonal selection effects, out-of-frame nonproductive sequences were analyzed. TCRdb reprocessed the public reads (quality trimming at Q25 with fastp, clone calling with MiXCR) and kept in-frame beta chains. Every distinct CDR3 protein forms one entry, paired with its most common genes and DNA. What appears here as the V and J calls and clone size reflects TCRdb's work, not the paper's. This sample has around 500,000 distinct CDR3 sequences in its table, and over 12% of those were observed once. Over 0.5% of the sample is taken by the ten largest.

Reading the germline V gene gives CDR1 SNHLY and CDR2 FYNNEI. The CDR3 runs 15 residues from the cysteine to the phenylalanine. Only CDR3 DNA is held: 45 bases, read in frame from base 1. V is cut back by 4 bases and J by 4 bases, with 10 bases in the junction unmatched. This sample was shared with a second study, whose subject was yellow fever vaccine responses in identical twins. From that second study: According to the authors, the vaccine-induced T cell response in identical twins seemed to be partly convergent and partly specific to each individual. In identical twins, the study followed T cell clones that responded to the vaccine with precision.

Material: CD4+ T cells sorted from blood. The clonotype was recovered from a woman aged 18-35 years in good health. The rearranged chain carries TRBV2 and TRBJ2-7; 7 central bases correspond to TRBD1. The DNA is TGTGCCAGCAGTGCTCGGCCGGGACAGTTATACGAGCAGTACTTC. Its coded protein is CASSARPGQLYEQYF. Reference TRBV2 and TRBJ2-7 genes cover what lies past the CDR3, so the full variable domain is EPEVTQTPSHQVTQMGQEVILRCVPISNHLYFYWYRQILGQKVEFLVSFYNNEISEKSEIFDDQFSVERPDGSNFTLKIRSTKLEDSAMYFCASSARPGQLYEQYFGPGTRLTVT.